The T cell receptor beta chain under discussion was sequenced for a study of T cells in Graves' hyperthyroidism and ophthalmopathy. TCR beta CDR3 sequences were amplified from RNA transcripts. The HTBI primer set drove a first-round RT-PCR of the TCR CDR3. TCRdb independently ran MiXCR on the multiplex PCR reads; one entry per CDR3 protein. The repertoire holds approximately 560,000 distinct CDR3 sequences, with approximately 14% as singletons. In this sample, this clonotype turned up many times. Germline lookup yields CDR1 MDHEN and CDR2 SYDVKM. This CDR3 region has 13 residues. Trimming shortened V by 5 bases and J by 4 bases, and 9 bases separated the two germline ends. Calling Graves' hyperthyroidism stable meant ophthalmopathy did not progress within 18 months. It was approximately 9.7 ml of fresh peripheral blood that supplied the PBMCs.

The sequenced sample was blood. This chain links TRBV28 with TRBJ2-1; D gene unclear. The source is a woman aged 25 to 39 with Graves' hyperthyroidism. DNA for the CDR3: TGTGCCAGCAGTCTCCCCCTTTACAATGAGCAGTTCTTC. Translating gives CASSLPLYNEQFF.